A single T cell receptor beta chain is shown here with its context. Its specificity is unknown. CDR1 and CDR2 (germline): LNHDA, SQIVND (reference sequence). The CDR3 spans 14 residues. The germline V and J ends were trimmed by 7 bases and 7 bases, with 19 bases remaining between them. TCRdb's table, derived via immunoSEQ multiplex PCR, lists solely in-frame clones and lacks some. The repertoire includes about 1 million clones, under 80% of them detected once, and about 1.4% sits in the top ten. These data belong to a study of shared clonotypes between healthy human individuals. Findings of the study overall: Lower generation probabilities were found for non-shared clonotypes than for those shared by all four donors.

There were no recent acute infections or vaccinations among the donors, who were healthy HIV-negative adults. The chain has TRBV19 and TRBJ1-1; weak D call: TRBD1 (6 bases). The sequence was collected from a man aged 18 to 30 in good health. The specimen sequenced was memory CD4+ T cells sorted from blood. Regarding subset: CD45RA-negative fraction. The CDR3 DNA follows: TGTGCCAGTACGTACTACACGGGGGGCCTTGAAGCTTTCTTT. Protein: CASTYYTGGLEAFF.